The 19 T cell receptor beta chains listed next were all sequenced from one sample in a study of OX40 agonist ivuxolimab in advanced cancers. Some clones are missing from TCRdb's copy, which holds only in-frame ones; the method was immunoSEQ multiplex PCR. The table includes over 80,000 clones, approximately 90% detected once. The sample consisted of CD4+ or CD8+ T cells sorted from blood, taken in a trial of the OX40 agonist ivuxolimab. The receptors derive from an adult with an advanced solid tumor such as melanoma, head and neck, liver or kidney cancer.

The chain carries TRBV7-3 and TRBJ2-1, with a weak D call TRBD2 (6 bases). This CDR3 is 13 amino acids long. V was cut by 4 bases and J by 10 bases, with 14 bases left in between. The germline CDR1 and CDR2 sequences are SGHTA and FQGTGA. CDR3 sequence reads: CASSYLAQGEQFF. Written as DNA, the CDR3 is TGTGCCAGCAGCTATCTAGCGCAGGGCGAGCAGTTCTTC.

This clone was detected only a few times. The chain is built from TRBV9 and TRBJ1-5; D gene uncertain. The V end was cut by 0 bases, the J end by 4 bases, with 11 bases between. This CDR3 contains 15 residues. Germline CDR1 is SGDLS and CDR2 is YYNGEE. The CDR3 reads CASSVGTVGNQPQHF. CDR3 nucleotide sequence: TGTGCCAGCAGCGTAGGTACGGTGGGTAATCAGCCCCAGCATTTT.

Written as DNA, the CDR3 is TGTGCCAGCAGCTTTGGCGGGGACCTTAATGAAAAACTGTTTTTT. Amino acid sequence: CASSFGGDLNEKLFF. V is TRBV5-8 and J is TRBJ1-4; D possibly corresponds to TRBD1 (5 bases). Germline CDR1 SGHTS, CDR2 YDEGEE. Between the trimmed V and J ends, which lost 2 bases and 4 bases, there was a span of 12 bases. The CDR3 spans 15 residues.

The genes are TRBV6-6 and TRBJ2-2; unclear D gene. CDR3 length equals 14 residues. CDR1 MNHNY and CDR2 SVGAGI come from the germline V gene (reference sequence). The V gene lost 6 bases and the J gene lost 3 bases, with 11 bases spanning the gap. The CDR3 spells CASSLKRDTGELFF. In nucleotides, the CDR3 is TGTGCCAGCAGCCTAAAGAGAGACACCGGGGAGCTGTTTTTT.

This chain links TRBV5-4 with TRBJ2-2; tentatively, D is TRBD2 (5 bases). V lost 5 bases to trimming and J lost 6 bases, with 11 bases between them. This CDR3 has 13 amino acids. CDR1 and CDR2 from the germline V gene are SGHNT and YYREEE (reference sequence). The CDR3 region is CASSQPGSGELFF. In DNA form, the CDR3 reads TGTGCCAGCAGTCAGCCGGGGTCCGGGGAGCTGTTTTTT.

This chain connects TRBV5-1 to TRBJ2-3; 14 bases are a match to TRBD2. The length of the CDR3 is 15 residues. Germline CDR1 is SGHRS and CDR2 is YFSETQ. The junction had 2 bases not matched to a gene; V was cut back by 4 bases and J by 4 bases. CDR3 amino acids: CASSKGLAGADTQYF. The CDR3 nucleotides are TGCGCCAGCAGCAAGGGACTAGCGGGAGCAGATACGCAGTATTTT.

This clone was found a few times. This chain uses TRBV7-2 with TRBJ2-3; D might be TRBD1 or TRBD2, each matching 5 bases. Trimming shortened V by 5 bases and J by 1 base, and 10 bases separated the two germline ends. This CDR3 comprises 14 residues. Germline V gene lookup returns CDR1 SGHTA and CDR2 FQGNSA. The CDR3 DNA follows: TGTGCCAGCAGCCGCAGAGGGGGCACAGATACGCAGTATTTT. As protein: CASSRRGGTDTQYF.

This chain connects TRBV28 to TRBJ2-7; D not certain. Germline assignment: CDR1 MDHEN and CDR2 SYDVKM. Deletions cut 3 bases from V and 0 bases from J, with 6 bases between. The CDR3 runs 13 residues. The CDR3 DNA reads TGTGCCAGCAGTTTGTCCCCCTCCTACGAGCAGTACTTC. It translates to CASSLSPSYEQYF.

This chain links TRBV2 with TRBJ2-7, with 8 bases aligning to TRBD1. The CDR3 spans 14 residues. Germline V gene sequence: CDR1 SNHLY, CDR2 FYNNEI. The ends lost 4 bases at V and 6 bases at J; junction bases unmatched: 8. This chain's CDR3 is CASSVQGVAPEQYF. Written as DNA, the CDR3 is TGTGCCAGCAGTGTACAGGGGGTGGCTCCCGAGCAGTACTTC.

This chain joins TRBV11-3 and TRBJ1-3; no clear D gene. Trimming shortened V by 3 bases and J by 2 bases, and 5 bases separated the two germline ends. CDR3 size: 13 residues. The V gene's germline CDR1 is SGHNT and CDR2 YENEEA. This CDR3 is CASSLTTGNTIYF. CDR3 DNA sequence: TGTGCCAGCAGCTTGACAACTGGAAACACCATATATTTT.

This rearrangement joins TRBV19 to TRBJ1-5, with no clear D. Germline V lookup: CDR1 LNHDA, CDR2 SQIVND (reference sequence). The CDR3 consists of 14 residues. The V end lost 6 bases, the J end lost 1 base, and 10 bases lay between the germline ends. The CDR3 region has the DNA TGTGCCAGTAGAGCTGGCCGGAGCAATCAGCCCCAGCATTTT. Translation: CASRAGRSNQPQHF.

The V and J genes are TRBV9 and TRBJ2-1, with 9 positions matching TRBD2. The CDR3 is 15 amino acids. The ends lost 6 bases at V and 2 bases at J; junction bases unmatched: 6. CDR1 is SGDLS and CDR2 is YYNGEE in the germline V gene. In DNA form, the CDR3 reads TGTGCCAGCAACCGGGCTAGCGGGACCTACAATGAGCAGTTCTTC. Its translation: CASNRASGTYNEQFF.

The chain links TRBV7-8 to TRBJ2-6; 7 bases are a match to TRBD1. The CDR3 totals 17 residues. CDR1 is SGHVS, CDR2 FQNEAQ, per germline. With 1 base clipped from V and 4 bases from J, the junction kept 7 bases outside the gene matches. The CDR3 reads CASSLVRGSGGANVLTF. Here the CDR3 DNA reads TGTGCCAGCAGCTTAGTCAGGGGGTCGGGAGGGGCCAACGTCCTGACTTTC.

This sequence joins TRBV6-6 and TRBJ1-3; D may be TRBD1 (6 bases). The CDR3 runs to 15 residues. The germline V and J ends were trimmed by 6 bases and 1 base, with 13 bases remaining between them. Germline CDR1 reads MNHNY; CDR2 reads SVGAGI (reference sequence). The CDR3 region has the DNA TGTGCCAGCAGACAAACAGGGAGTTCTGGAAACACCATATATTTT. Translating gives CASRQTGSSGNTIYF.

V gene TRBV28 combines with J gene TRBJ2-3, with D perhaps matching TRBD1 (5 bases). Per the germline V gene, CDR1 is MDHEN and CDR2 is SYDVKM. There are 14 residues in the CDR3. The germline V and J ends were trimmed by 1 base and 1 base, with 6 bases remaining between them. The CDR3 bases are TGTGCCAGCAGTTTATTCAGGGGCACAGATACGCAGTATTTT. This translates into CASSLFRGTDTQYF.

The chain recombines TRBV28 with TRBJ1-6; 12 bases line up with TRBD1. The ends lost 3 bases at V and 6 bases at J; junction bases unmatched: 6. In germline, CDR1 is MDHEN, CDR2 SYDVKM. This CDR3 contains 17 residues. For the CDR3, the DNA is TGTGCCAGCAGTTTGGCGGGGACAGGGGGCTTTAATTCACCCCTCCACTTT. Amino acids: CASSLAGTGGFNSPLHF.

The V and J genes are TRBV15 and TRBJ2-1; D unresolved. The CDR3 contains 14 residues. Between the trimmed V and J ends, which lost 0 bases and 8 bases, there was a span of 11 bases. Germline V lookup: CDR1 LNHNV, CDR2 YYDKDF (reference sequence). CDR3: CATSRDRESYEQFF. The CDR3 DNA is TGTGCCACCAGCAGAGATAGGGAATCATATGAGCAGTTCTTC.

The chain recombines TRBV5-4 with TRBJ2-5; 10 bases align to TRBD1. The DNA end lines up better with TRBJ2-7; the J call may be wrong. There are 15 residues in the CDR3. Germline V lookup: CDR1 SGHNT, CDR2 YYREEE (reference sequence). The CDR3 here is CASSTRDRGSYEQYF. In nucleotides, the CDR3 is TGTGCCAGCAGCACGCGGGACAGGGGTTCTTACGAGCAGTACTTC.

The gene calls are TRBV19 and TRBJ2-7; D is undetermined. This CDR3 is 13 amino acids long. Per germline, CDR1 LNHDA and CDR2 SQIVND (reference sequence). Trimming pared 5 bases from V and 2 bases from J, leaving 10 bases between. In DNA, the CDR3 is TGTGCCAGTAGTCGATCCGAAGCCTACGAGCAGTACTTC. Translation gives CASSRSEAYEQYF.